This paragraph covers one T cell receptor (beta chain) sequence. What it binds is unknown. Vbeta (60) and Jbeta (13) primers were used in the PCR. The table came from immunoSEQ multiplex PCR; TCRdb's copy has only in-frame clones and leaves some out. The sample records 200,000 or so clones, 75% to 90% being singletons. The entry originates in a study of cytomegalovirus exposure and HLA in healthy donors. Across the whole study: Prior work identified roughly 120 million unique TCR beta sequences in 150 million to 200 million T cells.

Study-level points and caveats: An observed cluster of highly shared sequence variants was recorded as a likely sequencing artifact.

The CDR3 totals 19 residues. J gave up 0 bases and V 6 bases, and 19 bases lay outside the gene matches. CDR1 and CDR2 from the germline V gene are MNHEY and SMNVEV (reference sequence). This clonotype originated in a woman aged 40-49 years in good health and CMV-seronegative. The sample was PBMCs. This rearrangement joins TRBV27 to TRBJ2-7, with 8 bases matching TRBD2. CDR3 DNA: TGTGCCAGCAGAGGCGGGGTTGGAGCTAGCGGGTTCAGCTCCTACGAGCAGTACTTC. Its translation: CASRGGVGASGFSSYEQYF.